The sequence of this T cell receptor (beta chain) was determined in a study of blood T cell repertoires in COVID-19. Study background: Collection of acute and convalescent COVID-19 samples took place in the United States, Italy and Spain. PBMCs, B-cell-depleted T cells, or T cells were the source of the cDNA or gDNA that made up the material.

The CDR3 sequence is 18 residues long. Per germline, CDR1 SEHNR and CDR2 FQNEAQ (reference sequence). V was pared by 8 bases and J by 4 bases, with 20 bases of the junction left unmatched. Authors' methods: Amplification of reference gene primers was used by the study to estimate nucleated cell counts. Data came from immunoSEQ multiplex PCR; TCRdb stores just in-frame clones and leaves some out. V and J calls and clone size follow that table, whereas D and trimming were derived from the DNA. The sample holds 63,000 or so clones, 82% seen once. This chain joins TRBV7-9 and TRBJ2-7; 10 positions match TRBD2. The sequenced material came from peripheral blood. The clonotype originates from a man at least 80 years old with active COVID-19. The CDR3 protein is CASGWTSGKGGGMYEQYF. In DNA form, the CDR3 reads TGTGCCAGCGGGTGGACTAGCGGTAAAGGAGGCGGGATGTACGAGCAGTACTTC.